This T cell receptor beta chain derives from a study of CD8 T cells in Susac syndrome. V gave up 1 base and J gave up 1 base; unmatched junction bases: 5. The CDR3 spans 18 residues. Looked up from germline, CDR1 is MGHDK and CDR2 is SYGVNS. An amount of RNA that ranged from roughly 0.45 to 1 ug was reverse transcribed with random hexamers. Via MiXCR, TCRdb re-called the immunoSEQ multiplex PCR reads, giving one row per CDR3 protein. This sample has some 200,000 distinct CDR3 sequences; 95% occur once, and the top ten carry roughly 0.098%. This clonotype was detected once. The J gene is TRBJ1-6, the V gene TRBV25-1, with 9 bases lining up with TRBD1. The sample taken for sequencing was CD4+ T cells from PBMCs. This TCR was sampled from a human donor with Susac syndrome. The CDR3 sequence is CASSEWGQGPSYNSPLHF. The CDR3 region has the DNA TGTGCCAGCAGTGAATGGGGACAGGGACCTTCCTATAATTCACCCCTCCACTTT.